This entry lists 28 T cell receptor beta chains sequenced from one sample in a study of T-cell memory formation after mild COVID-19. TCRdb processed the 5' RACE reads anew with MiXCR; each CDR3 protein has one entry. This sample has hundreds of thousands of distinct CDR3 sequences, with around 21% found just once. Sequenced: PBMCs or a T cell subset sorted from them (not recorded which). These receptors were obtained from an adult woman who had mild COVID-19 (a few samples of this study predate the infection). Cell type and time point are not known.

This clonotype has just a few counts. The CDR3 loop is CASSSGTSGANVLTF. In DNA form, the CDR3 reads TGCGCCAGCAGCTCCGGGACATCTGGGGCCAACGTCCTGACTTTC. This rearrangement joins TRBV5-1 to TRBJ2-6; D possibly corresponds to TRBD1 (6 bases). CDR1 is SGHRS and CDR2 is YFSETQ in the germline V gene. The length of the CDR3 is 15 residues. Trimming took 3 bases from V and 1 from J, leaving 8 bases between them. Complete variable domain (other parts from reference TRBV5-1 and TRBJ2-6): KAGVTQTPRYLIKTRGQQVTLSCSPISGHRSVSWYQQTPGQGLQFLFEYFSETQRNKGNFPGRFSGRQFSNSRSEMNVSTLELGDSALYLCASSSGTSGANVLTFGAGSRLTVL.

The gene calls are TRBV5-6 and TRBJ1-2, with D unclear. The CDR3 totals 15 residues. Per the germline V gene, CDR1 is SGHDT and CDR2 is YYEEEE. Deletions cut 0 bases from V and 4 bases from J, with 13 bases between. Written as DNA, the CDR3 is TGTGCCAGCAGCTTGGCCGGGGAACACCTCTATGGCTACACCTTC. Translating it yields CASSLAGEHLYGYTF.

J is TRBJ1-2 and V is TRBV24-1; D is perhaps TRBD1 (5 bases). The CDR3 contains 13 residues. From germline, CDR1 is KGHDR and CDR2 SFDVKD. Trimming took 6 bases from V and 5 from J, leaving 12 bases between them. The CDR3 sequence: CATSPGERYGYTF. As DNA, the CDR3 is TGTGCCACCAGTCCGGGGGAACGGTATGGCTACACCTTC.

This clonotype occurred a few times. The genes are TRBV24-1 and TRBJ2-3; 13 bases map to TRBD2. The CDR3 consists of 16 residues. Germline V gene sequence: CDR1 KGHDR, CDR2 SFDVKD. V lost 4 bases and J lost 1; bases outside the gene matches: 1. Here the CDR3 DNA reads TGTGCCACCAGTGAAGGACTAGCGGGAGGCACAGATACGCAGTATTTT. Amino acids: CATSEGLAGGTDTQYF.

This sequence joins TRBV6-5 and TRBJ1-1; a weak D match, TRBD1 (6 bases). Trimming cost V 3 bases and J 8 bases, with 13 bases left between them. The length of the CDR3 is 13 residues. Germline-derived CDR1 and CDR2 are MNHEY and SVGAGI. CDR3 coding DNA: TGTGCCAGCAGTTATCACTTGGGGGCCGAAGCTTTCTTT. As protein: CASSYHLGAEAFF.

The chain is built from TRBV20-1 and TRBJ2-3; D uncertain. V lost 6 bases, J lost 6 bases, and 10 bases lay in between. The CDR3 length is 11 residues. Germline V lookup: CDR1 DFQATT, CDR2 SNEGSKA (reference sequence). The CDR3 DNA reads TGCAGTGCCGTCTCCAAGGATACGCAGTATTTT. The encoded protein is CSAVSKDTQYF.

This sequence joins TRBV3-1 and TRBJ1-3; no reliable D call. Germline V gene sequence: CDR1 LGHDT, CDR2 YNNKEL (reference sequence). V lost 6 bases and J 0 bases, leaving 9 bases between the germline ends. This CDR3 has 14 residues. The CDR3 DNA is TGTGCCAGCAGTGCAGCTTACTCTGGAAACACCATATATTTT. Protein product: CASSAAYSGNTIYF.

The sample holds a few counts of this clonotype. This chain connects TRBV12-3 or TRBV12-4 to TRBJ2-7; D remains unclear. This CDR3 comprises 14 residues. V lost 3 bases and J 1 base, leaving 10 bases between the germline ends. CDR3 sequence: CASSFVMGSYEQYF. The CDR3, as DNA: TGTGCCAGCAGTTTTGTAATGGGATCCTACGAGCAGTACTTC.

This clonotype was observed a few times. This chain links TRBV6-2 or TRBV6-3 with TRBJ2-1; TRBD2 is a possible D gene (5 bases). Germline V gene data show CDR1 as MNHEY and CDR2 as SVGEGT. The CDR3 has 13 amino acids. V lost 3 bases to trimming and J lost 6 bases, with 9 bases between them. The CDR3 loop reads CASSYLGSNEQFF. DNA for the CDR3: TGTGCCAGCAGTTATTTGGGGAGCAATGAGCAGTTCTTC.

V and J are TRBV7-6 and TRBJ1-1, with D possibly being TRBD1 (5 bases). The germline V gene has CDR1 SGHVS and CDR2 FNYEAQ. The CDR3 loop spans 15 amino acids. Trimming pared 2 bases from V and 1 base from J, leaving 11 bases between. CDR3 bases: TGTGCCAGCAGCTTAAGACAGAACCCGAACACTGAAGCTTTCTTT. Its protein product is CASSLRQNPNTEAFF.

The chain combines TRBV6-5 with TRBJ2-3, with D tentatively TRBD2 (6 bases). V gave up 5 bases and J gave up 1 base, with 13 bases separating them. Germline loops: CDR1 MNHEY, CDR2 SVGAGI. CDR3 length: 15 residues. CDR3 sequence reads: CASSARPGGTDTQYF. As DNA, the CDR3 is TGTGCCAGCAGTGCAAGGCCGGGGGGCACAGATACGCAGTATTTT.

The chain employs TRBV20-1 and TRBJ2-7, with 7 bases lining up with TRBD1. The germline V gene encodes CDR1 DFQATT and CDR2 SNEGSKA (reference sequence). Trimming took 3 bases from V and 3 from J; bases not matched to a gene: 2. The CDR3 consists of 12 residues. The CDR3 here is CSARGQNYEQYF. The CDR3 nucleotides are TGCAGTGCTAGGGGACAGAACTACGAGCAGTACTTC.

The chain carries TRBV2 and TRBJ2-1; D might be TRBD1 (6 bases). Germline values: CDR1 SNHLY, CDR2 FYNNEI. Trimming shortened V by 5 bases and J by 11 bases, and 13 bases separated the two germline ends. This CDR3 has 12 amino acids. CDR3 nucleotide sequence: TGTGCCAGCAGTAATCAGGGGTCTAAGCAGTTCTTC. This translates into CASSNQGSKQFF.

This sequence joins TRBV7-2 and TRBJ1-1; 7 nucleotides align to TRBD1. The CDR3 sequence is 14 residues long. J was trimmed by 4 bases and V by 1 base; bases with no gene match: 3. Germline values: CDR1 SGHTA, CDR2 FQGNSA. The CDR3 DNA sequence: TGTGCCAGCAGCTTAGAAGGGGGCGTCACTGAAGCTTTCTTT. The encoded protein is CASSLEGGVTEAFF.

The genes are TRBV21-1 and TRBJ2-4; the tabulated D call, TRBD1, remains unverified against the DNA. TRBV21-1 represents a pseudogene. The CDR3 covers 17 residues. The CDR3 DNA sequence: TGTGCCAGCAGCGTGAGAGGGGGCAGCTCAAAGGAAAACATTCAGTACTTC. It translates to CASSVRGGSSKENIQYF.

The chain recombines TRBV2 with TRBJ2-7; TRBD2 is a possible D gene (5 bases). The CDR3 covers 11 residues. Trimming left V 6 bases short and J 5 bases short, with 8 bases between. From germline, CDR1 is SNHLY and CDR2 FYNNEI. The CDR3 region is CASSTSNEQYF. Written as DNA, the CDR3 is TGTGCCAGCAGCACTAGTAACGAGCAGTACTTC. Supplemented by reference TRBV2 and TRBJ2-7, the full variable domain reads EPEVTQTPSHQVTQMGQEVILRCVPISNHLYFYWYRQILGQKVEFLVSFYNNEISEKSEIFDDQFSVERPDGSNFTLKIRSTKLEDSAMYFCASSTSNEQYFGPGTRLTVT.

This clonotype was detected a few times. The V call is TRBV20-1, the J call TRBJ1-5, with TRBD1 identical over 9 bases. V dropped 6 bases and J dropped 0; count of bases not matched to a gene: 12. Looked up from germline, CDR1 is DFQATT and CDR2 is SNEGSKA (reference sequence). The CDR3 has 17 residues. The CDR3 spells CSAPRGTGPYSNQPQHF. In DNA form, the CDR3 reads TGCAGTGCCCCCCGGGGGACAGGGCCTTATAGCAATCAGCCCCAGCATTTT.

This chain connects TRBV7-2 to TRBJ2-5; 10 bases line up with TRBD1. The CDR3 is 19 amino acids. V dropped 5 bases and J dropped 7; count of bases not matched to a gene: 22. Per germline, CDR1 SGHTA and CDR2 FQGNSA. This CDR3 reads CASSQTGTGENFRGVTQYF. DNA for the CDR3: TGTGCCAGCAGCCAAACCGGGACAGGGGAAAACTTCCGAGGAGTGACCCAGTACTTC.

The chain recombines TRBV20-1 with TRBJ2-1, with D perhaps TRBD1 (6 bases). Germline CDR1 DFQATT, CDR2 SNEGSKA (reference sequence). With 1 base removed from V and 7 bases from J, the gap between germline ends came to 20 bases. CDR3 size: 16 residues. The CDR3 DNA reads as TGCAGTGCTAGAGGATCGGGCAAACAGGGTGGGAATGAGCAGTTCTTC. This sequence encodes CSARGSGKQGGNEQFF.

This clonotype appeared a few times. The chain joins TRBV7-2 to TRBJ2-1; no clear D. This CDR3 comprises 13 residues. With 3 bases removed from V and 8 bases from J, the gap between germline ends came to 11 bases. Germline-derived CDR1 and CDR2 are SGHTA and FQGNSA. DNA for the CDR3: TGTGCCAGCAGCTTCCTTTTGAACGATGAGCAGTTCTTC. This sequence encodes CASSFLLNDEQFF.

The rearrangement uses TRBV9 and TRBJ2-1, with D maybe TRBD2 (6 bases). The CDR3 is 18 amino acids. Trimming cost V 0 bases and J 4 bases, with 20 bases left between them. The germline V gene has CDR1 SGDLS and CDR2 YYNGEE. The CDR3 bases are TGTGCCAGCAGCGTAGTTCAGGGTGCGGGGATATTATACAATGAGCAGTTCTTC. Encoded protein: CASSVVQGAGILYNEQFF.

The chain couples TRBV3-1 to TRBJ2-2, with D maybe TRBD2 (7 bases). Per the germline V gene, CDR1 is LGHDT and CDR2 is YNNKEL (reference sequence). V was shortened by 1 base and J by 5 bases, with 23 bases between the two germline ends. The CDR3 is 19 amino acids. The CDR3 here is CASSQGGLSAGASTGELFF. Written as DNA, the CDR3 is TGTGCCAGCAGCCAAGGGGGACTTTCTGCGGGGGCCTCAACCGGGGAGCTGTTTTTT.

The chain has TRBV7-9 and TRBJ2-2, with TRBD1 matching over 9 bases. The germline CDR1 and CDR2 sequences are SEHNR and FQNEAQ (reference sequence). CDR3 length: 16 residues. V was clipped by 5 bases and J by 5 bases; unmatched bases: 9. The DNA for the CDR3 is TGTGCCAGCAGCCAAGGACAGGGGAGTGTAACCGGGGAGCTGTTTTTT. It specifies CASSQGQGSVTGELFF.

The table lists this clonotype with a few counts. The V gene is TRBV7-9, the J gene TRBJ2-5; D not resolved. V dropped 3 bases and J dropped 2 bases, with 7 bases sitting between them. This CDR3 is built from 13 residues. Germline-derived CDR1 and CDR2 are SEHNR and FQNEAQ (reference sequence). The CDR3 reads CASSLVNQETQYF. The CDR3 nucleotides read TGTGCCAGCAGCTTGGTGAATCAAGAGACCCAGTACTTC.

V and J are TRBV7-9 and TRBJ2-5; tentatively, D is TRBD1 (5 bases). This CDR3 is built from 14 residues. V lost 5 bases and J lost 4, with 14 bases in between. CDR1 SEHNR and CDR2 FQNEAQ come from the germline V gene (reference sequence). The CDR3 sequence: CASSLTGMGETQYF. The CDR3 nucleotides are TGTGCCAGCAGCCTTACAGGAATGGGAGAGACCCAGTACTTC.

CDR3 coding DNA: TGTGCCAGCAGCCCAGGGGGCACCAAAAACATTCAGTACTTC. Its translation: CASSPGGTKNIQYF. This sequence joins TRBV12-3 or TRBV12-4 and TRBJ2-4; 8 bases are shared with TRBD1. V shed 6 bases and J 2 bases; nucleotides not matched to a gene: 3. The CDR3 consists of 14 residues.

This clonotype was seen a few times. This sequence joins TRBV5-4 and TRBJ2-2, with 7 bases fitting TRBD1. Trimming cost V 2 bases and J 4 bases; bases outside gene matches: 5. Germline V gene sequence: CDR1 SGHNT, CDR2 YYREEE (reference sequence). This CDR3 comprises 15 residues. As DNA, the CDR3 is TGTGCCAGCAGCTTACAGGGGCTGATCACCGGGGAGCTGTTTTTT. Translating it yields CASSLQGLITGELFF.

The chain couples TRBV7-6 to TRBJ2-5, with a weak D call TRBD2 (5 bases). Germline assignment: CDR1 SGHVS and CDR2 FNYEAQ. The CDR3 extends over 14 amino acids. Trimming removed 2 bases at V and 5 bases at J, with 12 bases between. The CDR3 DNA reads as TGTGCCAGCAGCTTAATGGAGGTCGGGGAGACCCAGTACTTC. Amino acid sequence: CASSLMEVGETQYF.